This T cell receptor beta chain is from a study of OX40 agonist ivuxolimab in advanced cancers. Study as a whole: Ivuxolimab, an antibody that agonizes OX40 (CD134), was administered to the patients.

Assay used: immunoSEQ multiplex PCR; TCRdb lists only in-frame clones, some missing. The sample shows tens of thousands of clones, around 81% of them seen only once. The CDR3 has 19 residues. The germline V gene encodes CDR1 SGHTA and CDR2 FQGTGA. Losses at the gene ends were 4 bases for V and 0 bases for J; bases not matched to a gene: 13. Sequenced here: CD4+ or CD8+ T cells sorted from blood, sampled in a trial of the OX40 agonist ivuxolimab. The chain joins TRBV7-3 to TRBJ2-1; 9 bases fit TRBD2. The sequence was collected from an adult with an advanced solid tumor such as melanoma, head and neck, liver or kidney cancer. The CDR3 protein is CASSSPHSGSQSSYNEQFF. CDR3 nucleotides: TGTGCCAGCAGCTCCCCCCATAGCGGGAGCCAGAGCTCCTACAATGAGCAGTTCTTC.